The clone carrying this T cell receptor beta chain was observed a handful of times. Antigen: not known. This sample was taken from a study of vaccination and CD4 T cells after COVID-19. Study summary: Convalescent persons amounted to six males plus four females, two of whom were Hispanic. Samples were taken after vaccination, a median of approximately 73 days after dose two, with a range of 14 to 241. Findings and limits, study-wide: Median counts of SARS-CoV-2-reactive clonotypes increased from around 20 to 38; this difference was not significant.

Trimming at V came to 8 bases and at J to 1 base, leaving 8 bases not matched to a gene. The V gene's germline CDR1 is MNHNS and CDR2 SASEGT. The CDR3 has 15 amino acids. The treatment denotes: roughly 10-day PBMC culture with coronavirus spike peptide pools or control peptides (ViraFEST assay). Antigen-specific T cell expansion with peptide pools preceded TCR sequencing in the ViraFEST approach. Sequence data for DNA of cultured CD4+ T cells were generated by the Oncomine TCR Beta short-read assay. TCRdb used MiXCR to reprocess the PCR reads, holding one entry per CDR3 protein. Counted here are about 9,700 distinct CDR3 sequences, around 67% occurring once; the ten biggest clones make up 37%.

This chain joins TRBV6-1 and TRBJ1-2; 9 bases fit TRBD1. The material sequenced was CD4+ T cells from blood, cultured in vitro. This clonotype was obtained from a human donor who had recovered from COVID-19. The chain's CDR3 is CASSRLTGGNYGYTF. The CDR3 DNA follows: TGTGCCAGCTCGAGACTGACAGGGGGTAACTATGGCTACACCTTC.